This record covers a single T cell receptor (beta chain). Its specificity is unknown. TCRdb ran MiXCR on the RT-PCR reads and lists one entry per CDR3 protein. The table records around 530,000 distinct CDR3 sequences, 16% of them present only once. This sample is drawn from a study of response to subunit inactivated influenza vaccine. Broader study findings: Each seasonal flu vaccination may recruit only limited new T cells, authors suggested.

The source was CD4+ T cells sorted from PBMCs, collected less than 30 months after vaccination. The receptor's source is a man between 50 and 75 years old who received an inactivated influenza vaccine.

This CDR3 is CASRPTGGGVTDTQYF. Written as DNA, the CDR3 is TGCGCCAGCAGACCGACTGGCGGGGGAGTCACAGATACGCAGTATTTT. The chain joins TRBV4-3 to TRBJ2-3, with TRBD2 identical over 7 bases. Germline CDR1 reads LGHNA; CDR2 reads YSLEER. The length of the CDR3 is 16 residues. J gave up 2 bases and V 6 bases, and 11 bases lay outside the gene matches.